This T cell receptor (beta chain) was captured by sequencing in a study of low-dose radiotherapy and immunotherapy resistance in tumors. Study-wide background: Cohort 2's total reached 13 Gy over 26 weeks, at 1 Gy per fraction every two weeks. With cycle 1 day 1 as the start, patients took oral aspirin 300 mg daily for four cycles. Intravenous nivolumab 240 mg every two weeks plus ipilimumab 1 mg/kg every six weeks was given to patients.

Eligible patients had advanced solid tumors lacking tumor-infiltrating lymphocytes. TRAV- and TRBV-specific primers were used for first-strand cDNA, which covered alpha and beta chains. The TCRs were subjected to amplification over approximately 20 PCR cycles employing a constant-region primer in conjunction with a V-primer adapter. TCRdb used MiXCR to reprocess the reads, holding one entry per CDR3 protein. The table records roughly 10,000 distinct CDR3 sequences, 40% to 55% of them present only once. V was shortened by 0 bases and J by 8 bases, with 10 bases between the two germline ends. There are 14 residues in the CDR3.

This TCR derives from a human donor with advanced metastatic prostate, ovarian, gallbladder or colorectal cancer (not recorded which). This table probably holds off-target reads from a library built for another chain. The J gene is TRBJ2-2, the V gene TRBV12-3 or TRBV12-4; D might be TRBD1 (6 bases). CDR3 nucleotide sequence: TGTGCCAGCAGTTTAGCAGCAGGGGCAGGGGAGCTGTTTTTT. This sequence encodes CASSLAAGAGELFF.